A single sample gave rise to the 2 T cell receptor beta chains below, sequenced in a study of cytomegalovirus exposure and HLA in healthy donors. Measured with immunoSEQ multiplex PCR; TCRdb has only the in-frame clones, and not every one. The sample has over 100,000 clones, roughly 90% seen once; the top ten hold roughly 2.2%. The sample was PBMCs. Every receptor here comes from a woman aged 18-29 years in good health and CMV-seronegative.

The gene calls are TRBV5-4 and TRBJ2-6; D is possibly TRBD1 (6 bases). Germline V CDR1 and CDR2: SGHNT, YYREEE (reference sequence). CDR3 length: 16 amino acids. Trimming stripped 0 bases from V and 0 bases from J, with 7 bases between. DNA for the CDR3: TGTGCCAGCAGCTTGGGAGGGGGCTCTGGGGCCAACGTCCTGACTTTC. As protein: CASSLGGGSGANVLTF.

The rearrangement links TRBV15 to TRBJ2-2; D may be TRBD1 (5 bases). V lost 8 bases to trimming and J lost 1 base, with 17 bases between them. Germline values: CDR1 LNHNV, CDR2 YYDKDF (reference sequence). This CDR3 is built from 16 residues. The CDR3 protein is CATRPPLTENTGELFF. The CDR3 coding sequence is TGTGCCACCCGCCCCCCTTTGACAGAGAACACCGGGGAGCTGTTTTTT.